These 22 T cell receptor beta chains were sequenced from one sample in a study of shared clonotypes between healthy human individuals. The assay was immunoSEQ multiplex PCR, and TCRdb's table has in-frame clones only and misses some. Of about 470,000 clones listed, about 85% were seen once; the top ten hold about 13%. What was sequenced was PBMCs. All receptors come from a middle-aged woman in good health. Some clones in this sample may be carry-over from other donors' samples.

This clone was seen ten or more times. The chain links TRBV28 to TRBJ1-2, with D possibly matching TRBD1 (6 bases). CDR1 and CDR2 from the germline V gene are MDHEN and SYDVKM. The CDR3 has 14 residues. V gave up 3 bases and J gave up 8 bases, with 16 bases separating them. The CDR3 DNA sequence: TGTGCCAGCAGTTTTTATGGGGGGCTTGACGGCTACACCTTC. Encoded protein: CASSFYGGLDGYTF.

V usage is TRBV27 and J usage is TRBJ2-5, with D perhaps matching TRBD1 (6 bases). CDR1 and CDR2 from the germline V gene are MNHEY and SMNVEV (reference sequence). The V end lost 5 bases, the J end lost 2 bases, and 15 bases lay between the germline ends. This CDR3 comprises 15 residues. The CDR3 nucleotides are TGTGCCAGCAGTCCCACCTGGACAGTTCAAGAGACCCAGTACTTC. Encoded protein: CASSPTWTVQETQYF.

CDR3 in DNA: TGCAGTCCCCGGGACAACAATGAGCAGTTCTTC. Amino acid sequence: CSPRDNNEQFF. The chain joins TRBV20-1 to TRBJ2-1, with D possibly being TRBD1 (6 bases). Germline V gene lookup returns CDR1 DFQATT and CDR2 SNEGSKA (reference sequence). V lost 8 bases and J lost 5, with 10 bases in between. The CDR3 sequence is 11 residues long.

As DNA, the CDR3 is TGTGCCAGCAGCTTAGGCGGTGGCGGCACTGAAGCTTTCTTT. Translating gives CASSLGGGGTEAFF. V is TRBV7-9 and J is TRBJ1-1; D remains unclear. Germline CDR1 reads SEHNR; CDR2 reads FQNEAQ (reference sequence). V was shortened by 1 base and J by 4 bases, with 10 bases between the two germline ends. This CDR3 is built from 14 residues.

This clone was counted at least ten times. Distinct nucleotide sequences in the sample also encode this CDR3. The J gene is TRBJ2-7, the V gene TRBV14; perhaps TRBD1 as D (6 bases). The length of the CDR3 is 15 residues. The V end was cut by 0 bases, the J end by 0 bases, with 9 bases between. Germline V gives CDR1 SGHDN, CDR2 FVKESK. The CDR3 spells CASSQDRGSSYEQYF. The CDR3 DNA reads as TGTGCCAGCAGCCAAGACAGGGGAAGCTCCTACGAGCAGTACTTC.

The V and J genes are TRBV28 and TRBJ1-5; D not certain. Germline V CDR1 and CDR2: MDHEN, SYDVKM. The CDR3 loop spans 15 amino acids. With 1 base removed from V and 5 bases from J, the gap between germline ends came to 12 bases. CDR3 amino acids: CASSLLGNGDQPQHF. The CDR3 DNA reads TGTGCCAGCAGTTTATTGGGCAACGGAGATCAGCCCCAGCATTTT. The variable domain in full, with the rest retrieved from reference TRBV28 and TRBJ1-5, is DVKVTQSSRYLVKRTGEKVFLECVQDMDHENMFWYRQDPGLGLRLIYFSYDVKMKEKGDIPEGYSVSREKKERFSLILESASTNQTSMYLCASSLLGNGDQPQHFGDGTRLSIL.

The rearrangement links TRBV12-1 to TRBJ2-2; no DNA check was done on the table's D call, TRBD2. TRBV12-1 is designated a pseudogene. The CDR3 totals 16 residues. CDR3: CASSFPGGEGAGELFF. In DNA form, the CDR3 reads TGTGCCAGCAGCTTCCCCGGCGGGGAAGGGGCCGGGGAGCTGTTTTTT.

The chain carries TRBV11-2 and TRBJ1-5; D remains ambiguous. The germline gives CDR1 SGHAT, CDR2 FQNNGV. The CDR3 contains 13 residues. Trimming took off 0 bases at V and 6 bases at J, with 6 bases between the two ends. CDR3 amino acids: CASSLDFTQPQHF. The CDR3, as DNA: TGTGCCAGCAGCTTAGATTTTACTCAGCCCCAGCATTTT.

This clone occurred a few times. The chain combines TRBV2 with TRBJ1-5, with D perhaps TRBD1 (5 bases). Trimming shortened V by 5 bases and J by 6 bases, and 23 bases separated the two germline ends. Germline assignment: CDR1 SNHLY and CDR2 FYNNEI. This CDR3 contains 17 residues. The CDR3 loop is CASSMTGVGTGAQPQHF. In DNA form, the CDR3 reads TGTGCCAGCAGTATGACCGGAGTGGGGACTGGGGCTCAGCCCCAGCATTTT.

V and J are TRBV5-1 and TRBJ1-2; 9 bases match TRBD1. This CDR3 is 15 amino acids long. In germline, CDR1 is SGHRS, CDR2 YFSETQ. J was trimmed by 2 bases and V by 4 bases; bases with no gene match: 6. The CDR3 region has the DNA TGCGCCAGCAGCCCCGGACAGGGGTGGAACTATGGCTACACCTTC. Its protein product is CASSPGQGWNYGYTF.

The CDR3, as DNA: TGTGCCAGCAGTGGGACAGGGGGCGGCTATGAGCAGTTCTTC. Residues: CASSGTGGGYEQFF. V usage is TRBV6-5 and J usage is TRBJ2-1; TRBD1 matches 12 bases. Germline V gives CDR1 MNHEY, CDR2 SVGAGI. The CDR3 is 14 amino acids. Germline trimming cut 5 bases from V and 8 bases from J; bases unmatched to any gene: 4.

The rearrangement uses TRBV19 and TRBJ1-3; 8 bases agree with TRBD1. V shed 5 bases, J shed 0 bases, and the junction held 9 bases outside the gene matches. Germline CDR1 reads LNHDA; CDR2 reads SQIVND (reference sequence). The CDR3 is 17 amino acids. DNA for the CDR3: TGTGCCAGTAGTCGCCGGGACAGGACTTACTCTGGAAACACCATATATTTT. Protein sequence: CASSRRDRTYSGNTIYF. Combining the CDR3 with reference TRBV19 and TRBJ1-3 gives the whole variable domain DGGITQSPKYLFRKEGQNVTLSCEQNLNHDAMYWYRQDPGQGLRLIYYSQIVNDFQKGDIAEGYSVSREKKESFPLTVTSAQKNPTAFYLCASSRRDRTYSGNTIYFGEGSWLTVV.

CDR3 protein: CASRTSGDNEQFF. The CDR3 DNA is TGCGCCAGCAGGACTAGCGGAGACAATGAGCAGTTCTTC. V and J are TRBV5-1 and TRBJ2-1; 9 bases agree with TRBD2. V was pared by 5 bases and J by 5 bases, with 2 bases of the junction left unmatched. The CDR3 length is 13 residues. Per germline, CDR1 SGHRS and CDR2 YFSETQ.

This clone appeared a single time. This chain uses TRBV6-1 with TRBJ2-7; D is ambiguous. Trimming took off 5 bases at V and 2 bases at J, with 16 bases between the two ends. The length of the CDR3 is 15 residues. Germline-derived CDR1 and CDR2 are MNHNS and SASEGT. CDR3: CASSIGQVSPYEQYF. The CDR3 region has the DNA TGTGCCAGCAGTATAGGGCAGGTCTCTCCCTACGAGCAGTACTTC.

The rearrangement links TRBV2 to TRBJ2-5; the match to TRBD2 covers 8 bases. The CDR3 is made up of 14 amino acids. In germline, CDR1 is SNHLY, CDR2 FYNNEI. Losses at the gene ends were 0 bases for V and 4 bases for J; bases not matched to a gene: 1. This chain's CDR3 is CASSEARGGETQYF. For the CDR3, the DNA is TGTGCCAGCAGTGAAGCTCGGGGGGGAGAGACCCAGTACTTC.

The V gene is TRBV19, the J gene TRBJ1-4, with no clear D. CDR1 is LNHDA, CDR2 SQIVND, per germline (reference sequence). The CDR3 sequence is 13 residues long. Trimming cost V 0 bases and J 5 bases, with 4 bases left between them. The CDR3 region is CASSIDQNEKLFF. CDR3 DNA: TGTGCCAGTAGTATAGACCAGAATGAAAAACTGTTTTTT.

Details on this clone: A far larger clone lies a single base away; this is likely a read error. CDR3 protein: CASSADTETGERFF. The DNA of the CDR3 is TGTGCCAGCAGTGCCGACACCGAGACAGGGGAGAGGTTTTTT. V and J are TRBV2 and TRBJ1-4; 8 bases map to TRBD1. The CDR3 totals 14 residues. V was pared by 4 bases and J by 16 bases, with 14 bases of the junction left unmatched. The germline V gene encodes CDR1 SNHLY and CDR2 FYNNEI. The full variable domain, with the rest looked up from reference TRBV2 and TRBJ1-4, is EPEVTQTPSHQVTQMGQEVILRCVPISNHLYFYWYRQILGQKVEFLVSFYNNEISEKSEIFDDQFSVERPDGSNFTLKIRSTKLEDSAMYFCASSADTETGERFFGSGTQLSVL.

This clone has more than one count but fewer than ten. The chain joins TRBV5-4 to TRBJ2-7; D perhaps matches TRBD2 (5 bases). Germline CDR1 reads SGHNT; CDR2 reads YYREEE (reference sequence). The CDR3 totals 15 residues. V lost 4 bases and J 0 bases, leaving 14 bases between the germline ends. The CDR3 DNA follows: TGTGCCAGCAGCAGAGGGAGCAGTTACTCCTACGAGCAGTACTTC. This encodes CASSRGSSYSYEQYF.

The chain joins TRBV7-2 to TRBJ1-5; 9 nucleotides agree with TRBD1. V was clipped by 7 bases and J by 6 bases; unmatched bases: 10. There are 15 residues in the CDR3. In germline, CDR1 is SGHTA, CDR2 FQGNSA. The CDR3 nucleotides read TGTGCCAGCACCGACGGACAGGGGTTCGGTCAGCCCCAGCATTTT. Encoded protein: CASTDGQGFGQPQHF.

This chain joins TRBV4-3 and TRBJ1-2, with D possibly matching TRBD1 (6 bases). Germline-derived CDR1 and CDR2 are LGHNA and YSLEER. The CDR3 is 17 amino acids. Trimming took off 3 bases at V and 2 bases at J, with 19 bases between the two ends. The CDR3 here is CASSHSSGQKGNYGYTF. CDR3 nucleotides: TGCGCCAGCAGCCACTCTTCCGGACAGAAAGGAAACTATGGCTACACCTTC.

V usage is TRBV19 and J usage is TRBJ2-7; 11 bases line up with TRBD2. This CDR3 is 16 amino acids long. Losses at the gene ends were 3 bases for V and 2 bases for J; bases not matched to a gene: 6. Germline lookup yields CDR1 LNHDA and CDR2 SQIVND (reference sequence). The CDR3 here is CASSIDVTSGTYEQYF. The CDR3 coding sequence is TGTGCCAGTAGTATTGACGTGACTAGCGGGACCTACGAGCAGTACTTC.

This clone was seen many times. V is TRBV18 and J is TRBJ1-1; D unresolved. Germline V gene data show CDR1 as KGHSH and CDR2 as LQKENI. Trimming shortened V by 3 bases and J by 0 bases, and 14 bases separated the two germline ends. The CDR3 totals 16 residues. The CDR3 protein is CASSPTALTVNTEAFF. CDR3 DNA sequence: TGTGCCAGCTCACCGACTGCCTTGACCGTGAACACTGAAGCTTTCTTT.